These 24 T cell receptor beta chains came from one sample sequenced in a study of blood T cell repertoires in COVID-19. This table comes from immunoSEQ multiplex PCR, and its TCRdb copy is limited to in-frame clones, with some not included. The data show around 61,000 clones, roughly nine tenths seen once. The sequenced sample was peripheral blood. The receptors were gathered from a man in his fifties or sixties with acute or convalescent COVID-19.

The CDR3 loop is CASSLRGGPEQYF. In DNA, the CDR3 is TGCGCCAGCAGCCTCCGGGGGGGGCCCGAGCAGTACTTC. The chain recombines TRBV5-1 with TRBJ2-7, with 8 bases matching TRBD2. In germline, CDR1 is SGHRS, CDR2 YFSETQ. Germline trimming cut 4 bases from V and 6 bases from J; bases unmatched to any gene: 6. The CDR3 consists of 13 residues.

This sequence joins TRBV2 and TRBJ1-4; TRBD1 aligns across 8 bases. This CDR3 region has 13 residues. The ends lost 3 bases at V and 10 bases at J; junction bases unmatched: 4. The germline V gene encodes CDR1 SNHLY and CDR2 FYNNEI. The CDR3 spells CASSDGQGGKLFF. The CDR3 DNA reads TGTGCCAGCAGTGACGGACAGGGAGGAAAACTGTTTTTT.

J is TRBJ2-1 and V is TRBV3-1 (or the pseudogene TRBV3-2); no definite D call. The V end lost 0 bases, the J end lost 3 bases, and 6 bases lay between the germline ends. In germline, CDR1 is LGHDT, CDR2 YNNKEL (reference sequence). The CDR3 consists of 14 residues. In nucleotides, the CDR3 is TGTGCCAGCAGCCAAGACGAGGTCTACAATGAGCAGTTCTTC. It codes for CASSQDEVYNEQFF.

This rearrangement joins TRBV12-2 to TRBJ1-1; whether TRBD1, the table's D call, matches the DNA was not checked. TRBV12-2 is marked as a pseudogene. The CDR3 runs 17 residues. As DNA, the CDR3 is TGTGCAAGTCGCTTAGCCCGGACAGGGGGCGGTGACACTGAAGCTTTCTTT. It encodes CASRLARTGGGDTEAFF.

This clone was seen once. An end of the junction differs from the germline gene, which may be a read error. The CDR3 DNA reads as TGTGCCAGCAGTGAAGCCGACAGACACTTC. It codes for CASSEADRHF. The chain links TRBV2 to TRBJ1-2; weak D call: TRBD1 (5 bases). The CDR3 has 10 amino acids. CDR1 and CDR2 from the germline V gene are SNHLY and FYNNEI.

The V gene is TRBV30, the J gene TRBJ1-3; 7 nucleotides agree with TRBD1. Germline V gene data show CDR1 as GTSNPN and CDR2 as SVGIG (reference sequence). The CDR3 totals 14 residues. The CDR3 loop is CALNRGQAGNTIYF. Written as DNA, the CDR3 is TGTGCGTTGAATAGGGGGCAAGCTGGAAACACCATATATTTT.

V and J are TRBV12-3 or TRBV12-4 and TRBJ2-2, with 7 bases fitting TRBD2. The CDR3 spans 13 residues. V lost 8 bases and J lost 1; bases outside the gene matches: 1. This CDR3 is CASRGGNTGELFF. The CDR3 DNA reads TGTGCCAGCCGCGGGGGGAACACCGGGGAGCTGTTTTTT.

This chain uses TRBV5-1 with TRBJ2-1; D is undetermined. The CDR3 sequence is 13 residues long. In germline, CDR1 is SGHRS, CDR2 YFSETQ. Trimming took off 4 bases at V and 3 bases at J, with 8 bases between the two ends. The CDR3 sequence is CASSVDGYNEQFF. CDR3 coding DNA: TGCGCCAGCAGCGTGGACGGCTACAATGAGCAGTTCTTC. Looking up the rest from reference TRBV5-1 and TRBJ2-1 gives the full variable domain: KAGVTQTPRYLIKTRGQQVTLSCSPISGHRSVSWYQQTPGQGLQFLFEYFSETQRNKGNFPGRFSGRQFSNSRSEMNVSTLELGDSALYLCASSVDGYNEQFFGPGTRLTVL.

The chain combines TRBV7-6 with TRBJ1-1; possible D gene TRBD1, 5 bases. V dropped 1 base and J dropped 0 bases, with 6 bases sitting between them. Germline lookup yields CDR1 SGHVS and CDR2 FNYEAQ. The CDR3 length is 14 residues. The CDR3 spells CASSLGGLNTEAFF. CDR3 in DNA: TGTGCCAGCAGCTTAGGGGGCCTGAACACTGAAGCTTTCTTT. The full variable domain, rest sourced from reference TRBV7-6 and TRBJ1-1, is GAGVSQSPRYKVTKRGQDVALRCDPISGHVSLYWYRQALGQGPEFLTYFNYEAQQDKSGLPNDRFSAERPEGSISTLTIQRTEQRDSAMYRCASSLGGLNTEAFFGQGTRLTVV.

The rearrangement uses TRBV6-6 and TRBJ1-1, with a possible D match to TRBD1 (6 bases). The CDR3 loop spans 14 amino acids. Per germline, CDR1 MNHNY and CDR2 SVGAGI (reference sequence). Trimming left V 0 bases short and J 4 bases short, with 9 bases between. CDR3 bases: TGTGCCAGCAGTTACTCGCCAGGGGCCACTGAAGCTTTCTTT. Protein product: CASSYSPGATEAFF.

This chain links TRBV6-2 or TRBV6-3 with TRBJ2-1; 7 nucleotides line up with TRBD1. The V gene's germline CDR1 is MNHEY and CDR2 SVGEGT. V shed 4 bases, J shed 0 bases, and the junction held 6 bases outside the gene matches. The CDR3 is 16 residues long. CDR3 amino acids: CASSSPGQSSYNEQFF. The CDR3 DNA follows: TGTGCCAGCAGTTCCCCGGGACAGAGCTCCTACAATGAGCAGTTCTTC.

The gene calls are TRBV2 and TRBJ1-4; 8 nucleotides align to TRBD1. The CDR3 spans 14 residues. CDR1 SNHLY and CDR2 FYNNEI come from the germline V gene. Trimming removed 7 bases from V and 4 bases from J; junction bases left unmatched: 5. The CDR3 region has the DNA TGTGCCAGCAAGACAGGGGAGGTTAATGAAAAACTGTTTTTT. This codes for CASKTGEVNEKLFF.

This clone was recorded once. The V gene is TRBV19, the J gene TRBJ2-5, with TRBD1 matching 7 bases. The CDR3 runs to 14 residues. From germline, CDR1 is LNHDA and CDR2 SQIVND (reference sequence). V dropped 5 bases and J dropped 4; count of bases not matched to a gene: 7. The CDR3 here is CASSETGWLETQYF. The CDR3 nucleotides are TGTGCCAGTAGTGAGACAGGGTGGTTAGAGACCCAGTACTTC.

The chain recombines TRBV19 with TRBJ2-7; 7 nucleotides align to TRBD1. This CDR3 has 14 amino acids. The V and J ends lost 6 bases and 6 bases, in that order; junction bases with no gene match: 11. CDR1 and CDR2 (germline): LNHDA, SQIVND (reference sequence). The CDR3 here is CASRTPRQGSEQYF. As DNA, the CDR3 is TGTGCCAGTAGGACCCCTAGACAGGGCTCCGAGCAGTACTTC.

The chain combines TRBV2 with TRBJ1-1, with D possibly being TRBD1 (5 bases). The V gene's germline CDR1 is SNHLY and CDR2 FYNNEI. The CDR3 length is 14 residues. V lost 7 bases and J 3 bases, leaving 15 bases between the germline ends. The CDR3 DNA is TGTGCCAGCATAGGAGCGGGGGTTGACACTGAAGCTTTCTTT. Its translation: CASIGAGVDTEAFF.

The V and J genes are TRBV3-1 (or the pseudogene TRBV3-2) and TRBJ2-2; D may be TRBD1 (5 bases). The CDR3 loop spans 15 amino acids. Germline CDR1 reads LGHDT; CDR2 reads YNNKEL (reference sequence). Trimming took off 3 bases at V and 0 bases at J, with 8 bases between the two ends. This CDR3 is CASSQIGANTGELFF. The CDR3 nucleotides are TGTGCCAGCAGCCAGATAGGGGCGAACACCGGGGAGCTGTTTTTT.

This rearrangement joins TRBV24-1 to TRBJ2-7; 8 bases line up with TRBD1. Trimming at V came to 4 bases and at J to 9 bases, leaving 10 bases not matched to a gene. The length of the CDR3 is 14 residues. Germline assignment: CDR1 KGHDR and CDR2 SFDVKD. CDR3 sequence: CATSEGQGHFGQYF. In DNA form, the CDR3 reads TGTGCCACCAGTGAAGGACAGGGACACTTCGGGCAGTACTTC.

The V and J genes are TRBV11-2 and TRBJ2-1, with TRBD2 matching 9 bases. Germline V gene lookup returns CDR1 SGHAT and CDR2 FQNNGV. V shed 1 base, J shed 4 bases, and the junction held 2 bases outside the gene matches. The CDR3 runs 15 residues. The CDR3 sequence is CASSLGGGAYNEQFF. In DNA, the CDR3 is TGTGCCAGCAGCTTAGGCGGGGGGGCGTACAATGAGCAGTTCTTC. The full variable domain, rest sourced from reference TRBV11-2 and TRBJ2-1, is EAGVAQSPRYKIIEKRQSVAFWCNPISGHATLYWYQQILGQGPKLLIQFQNNGVVDDSQLPKDRFSAERLKGVDSTLKIQPAKLEDSAVYLCASSLGGGAYNEQFFGPGTRLTVL.

This clone appeared a few times. The genes are TRBV5-4 and TRBJ1-6; D perhaps matches TRBD1 (5 bases). Between the trimmed V and J ends, which lost 0 bases and 13 bases, there was a span of 14 bases. The V gene's germline CDR1 is SGHNT and CDR2 YYREEE (reference sequence). The CDR3 extends over 14 amino acids. CDR3 coding DNA: TGTGCCAGCAGCTTGGCCCCAGGGTTGAAGCCCCTCCACTTT. Translation gives CASSLAPGLKPLHF.

This chain uses TRBV7-9 with TRBJ1-1; D unresolved. Trimming pared 2 bases from V and 2 bases from J, leaving 9 bases between. Germline V gene sequence: CDR1 SEHNR, CDR2 FQNEAQ (reference sequence). The CDR3 has 14 residues. This CDR3 reads CASSLSSLNTEAFF. Here the CDR3 DNA reads TGTGCCAGCAGCTTATCAAGCCTTAACACTGAAGCTTTCTTT.

This clone was recorded once. This sequence joins TRBV11-2 and TRBJ2-1; D perhaps matches TRBD2 (6 bases). Trimming pared 6 bases from V and 3 bases from J, leaving 24 bases between. The CDR3 consists of 18 residues. CDR1 and CDR2 (germline): SGHAT, FQNNGV. CDR3 sequence reads: CASSLIGFRDGGYNEQFF. CDR3 coding DNA: TGTGCCAGCAGTCTTATCGGGTTCAGGGACGGGGGCTACAATGAGCAGTTCTTC.

The J gene is TRBJ1-6, the V gene TRBV7-9; 10 bases agree with TRBD1. The CDR3 loop spans 17 amino acids. CDR1 SEHNR and CDR2 FQNEAQ come from the germline V gene (reference sequence). Trimming at V came to 2 bases and at J to 4 bases, leaving 5 bases not matched to a gene. The CDR3 reads CASSLLTGGFYNSPLHF. The CDR3 DNA sequence: TGTGCCAGCAGCTTACTGACAGGGGGCTTTTATAATTCACCCCTCCACTTT. Complete variable domain (other parts from reference TRBV7-9 and TRBJ1-6): DTGVSQNPRHKITKRGQNVTFRCDPISEHNRLYWYRQTLGQGPEFLTYFQNEAQLEKSRLLSDRFSAERPKGSFSTLEIQRTEQGDSAMYLCASSLLTGGFYNSPLHFGNGTRLTVT.

CDR3 region: CASTRGSYSGNTIYF. The CDR3 region has the DNA TGTGCCAGCACAAGGGGCAGCTACTCTGGAAACACCATATATTTT. The chain carries TRBV28 and TRBJ1-3; D may be TRBD1 (5 bases). Germline lookup yields CDR1 MDHEN and CDR2 SYDVKM. The CDR3 consists of 15 residues. The V and J ends lost 7 bases and 0 bases respectively, with 13 bases between them.

This clone appeared a single time. This rearrangement joins TRBV6-5 to TRBJ1-3; D is perhaps TRBD1 (5 bases). CDR3 length equals 14 residues. The germline V gene encodes CDR1 MNHEY and CDR2 SVGAGI. The V end lost 5 bases, the J end lost 3 bases, and 11 bases lay between the germline ends. The CDR3 loop reads CASSKGTNGNTIYF. CDR3 bases: TGTGCCAGCAGTAAGGGGACTAATGGAAACACCATATATTTT.